The text below deals with one TCR beta chain. This record comes from a study of blood T cell repertoires in COVID-19. As processed by the authors: It was from reference gene primer amplification that nucleated cell counts were estimated. The repertoire was sequenced with immunoSEQ multiplex PCR; TCRdb's copy has only in-frame clones and lacks some. V and J calls and clone size come straight from that table; D and trimming were deduced from the DNA. This sample has just under 60,000 clones, with around 90% found just once. This CDR3 is 14 amino acids long. Trimming removed 4 bases at V and 3 bases at J, with 10 bases between. CDR1 is MGHDK, CDR2 SYGVNS, per germline.

This sequence joins TRBV25-1 and TRBJ2-1; weak D call: TRBD1 (5 bases). The sequence derives from a man aged 60 to 75 with acute or convalescent COVID-19. The sequencing input was peripheral blood. CDR3 DNA sequence: TGTGCCAGCAGTGGACAGAATGACTACAATGAGCAGTTCTTC. Translating it yields CASSGQNDYNEQFF. Full variable domain (remainder filled in from reference TRBV25-1 and TRBJ2-1): EADIYQTPRYLVIGTGKKITLECSQTMGHDKMYWYQQDPGMELHLIHYSYGVNSTEKGDLSSESTVSRIRTEHFPLTLESARPSHTSQYLCASSGQNDYNEQFFGPGTRLTVL.